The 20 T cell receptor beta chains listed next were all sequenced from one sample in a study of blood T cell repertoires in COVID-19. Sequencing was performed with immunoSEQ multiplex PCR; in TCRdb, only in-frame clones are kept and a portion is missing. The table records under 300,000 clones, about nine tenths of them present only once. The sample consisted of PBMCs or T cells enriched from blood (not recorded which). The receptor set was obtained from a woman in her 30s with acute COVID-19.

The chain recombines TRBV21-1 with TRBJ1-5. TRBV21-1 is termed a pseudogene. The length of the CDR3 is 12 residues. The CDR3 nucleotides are TGTAATACGGGAGGGGGAGATCAGCCCCAGCATTTT. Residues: CNTGGGDQPQHF.

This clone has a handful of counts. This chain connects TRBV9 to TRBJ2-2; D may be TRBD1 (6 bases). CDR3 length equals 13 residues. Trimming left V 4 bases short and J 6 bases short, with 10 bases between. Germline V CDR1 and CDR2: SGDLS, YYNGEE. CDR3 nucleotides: TGTGCCAGCAGCTCGACAGGTCCCGGGGAGCTGTTTTTT. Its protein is CASSSTGPGELFF.

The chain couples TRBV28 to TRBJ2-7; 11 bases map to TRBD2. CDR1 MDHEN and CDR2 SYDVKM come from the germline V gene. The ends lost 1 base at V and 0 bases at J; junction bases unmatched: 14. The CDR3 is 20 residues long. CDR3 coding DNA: TGTGCCAGCAGTTTATCGGGGTTAAGACTAGCGGGGCCGTACTCCTACGAGCAGTACTTC. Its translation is CASSLSGLRLAGPYSYEQYF. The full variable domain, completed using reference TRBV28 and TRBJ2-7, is DVKVTQSSRYLVKRTGEKVFLECVQDMDHENMFWYRQDPGLGLRLIYFSYDVKMKEKGDIPEGYSVSREKKERFSLILESASTNQTSMYLCASSLSGLRLAGPYSYEQYFGPGTRLTVT.

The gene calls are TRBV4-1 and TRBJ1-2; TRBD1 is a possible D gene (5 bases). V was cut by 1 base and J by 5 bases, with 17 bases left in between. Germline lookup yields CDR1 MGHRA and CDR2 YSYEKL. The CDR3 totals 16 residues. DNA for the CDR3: TGCGCCAGCAGCCAAGGGGGCGCGGGATTTGGGTATGGCTACACCTTC. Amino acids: CASSQGGAGFGYGYTF.

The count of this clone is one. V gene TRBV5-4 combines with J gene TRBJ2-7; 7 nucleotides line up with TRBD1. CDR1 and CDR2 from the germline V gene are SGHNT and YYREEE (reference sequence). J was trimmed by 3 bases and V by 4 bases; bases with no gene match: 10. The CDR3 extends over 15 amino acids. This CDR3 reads CASSNRPGQDYEQYF. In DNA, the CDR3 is TGTGCCAGCAGCAACAGACCCGGACAGGACTACGAGCAGTACTTC.

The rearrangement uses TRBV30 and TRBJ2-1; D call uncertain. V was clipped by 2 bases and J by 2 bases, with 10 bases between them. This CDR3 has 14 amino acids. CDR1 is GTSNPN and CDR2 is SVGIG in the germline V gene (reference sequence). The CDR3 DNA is TGTGCCTGGAGTCTTGTGGCAGCCTACAATGAGCAGTTCTTC. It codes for CAWSLVAAYNEQFF.

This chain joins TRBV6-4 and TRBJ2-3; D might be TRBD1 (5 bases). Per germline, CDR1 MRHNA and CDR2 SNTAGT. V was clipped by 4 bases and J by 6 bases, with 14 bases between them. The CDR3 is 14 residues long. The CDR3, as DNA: TGTGCCAGCAGTGGGGGCACCTCATCCGATACGCAGTATTTT. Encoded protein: CASSGGTSSDTQYF.

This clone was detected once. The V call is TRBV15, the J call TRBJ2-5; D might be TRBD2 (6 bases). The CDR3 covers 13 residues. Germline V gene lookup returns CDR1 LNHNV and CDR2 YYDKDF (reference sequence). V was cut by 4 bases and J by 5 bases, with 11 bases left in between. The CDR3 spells CATSTAGRETQYF. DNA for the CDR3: TGTGCCACCAGCACTGCGGGGCGGGAGACCCAGTACTTC.

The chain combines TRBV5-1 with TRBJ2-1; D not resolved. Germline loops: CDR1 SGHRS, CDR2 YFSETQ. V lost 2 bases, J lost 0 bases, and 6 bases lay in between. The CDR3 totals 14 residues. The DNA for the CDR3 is TGCGCCAGCAGCTTAATCCTCTCCTACAATGAGCAGTTCTTC. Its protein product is CASSLILSYNEQFF. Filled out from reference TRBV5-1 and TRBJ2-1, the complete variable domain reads KAGVTQTPRYLIKTRGQQVTLSCSPISGHRSVSWYQQTPGQGLQFLFEYFSETQRNKGNFPGRFSGRQFSNSRSEMNVSTLELGDSALYLCASSLILSYNEQFFGPGTRLTVL.

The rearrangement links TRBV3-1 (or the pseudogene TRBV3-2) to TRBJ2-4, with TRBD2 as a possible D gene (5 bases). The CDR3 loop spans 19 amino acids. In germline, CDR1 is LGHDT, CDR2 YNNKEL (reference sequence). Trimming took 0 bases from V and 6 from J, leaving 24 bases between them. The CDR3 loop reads CASSQDRSSRGPVTNIQYF. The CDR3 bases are TGTGCCAGCAGCCAAGATAGGTCTAGCCGCGGCCCGGTCACAAACATTCAGTACTTC.

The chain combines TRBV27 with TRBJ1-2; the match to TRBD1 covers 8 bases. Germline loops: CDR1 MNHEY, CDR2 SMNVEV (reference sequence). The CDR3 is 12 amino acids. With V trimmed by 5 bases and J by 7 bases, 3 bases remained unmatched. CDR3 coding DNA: TGTGCCAGCAGTCCGGGGACAGGTGGCTACACCTTC. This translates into CASSPGTGGYTF.

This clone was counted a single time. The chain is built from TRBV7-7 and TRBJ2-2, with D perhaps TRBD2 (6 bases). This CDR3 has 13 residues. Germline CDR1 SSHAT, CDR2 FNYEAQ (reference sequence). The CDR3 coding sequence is TGTGCTATTAGCGGAGAAAACACCGGGGAGCTGTTTTTT. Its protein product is CAISGENTGELFF.

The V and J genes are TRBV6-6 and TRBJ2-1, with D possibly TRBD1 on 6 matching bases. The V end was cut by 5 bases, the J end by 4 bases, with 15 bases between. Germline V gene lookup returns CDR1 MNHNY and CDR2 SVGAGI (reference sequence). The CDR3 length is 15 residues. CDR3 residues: CASSAALDSYNEQFF. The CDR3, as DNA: TGTGCCAGCAGTGCAGCATTGGACAGTTACAATGAGCAGTTCTTC.

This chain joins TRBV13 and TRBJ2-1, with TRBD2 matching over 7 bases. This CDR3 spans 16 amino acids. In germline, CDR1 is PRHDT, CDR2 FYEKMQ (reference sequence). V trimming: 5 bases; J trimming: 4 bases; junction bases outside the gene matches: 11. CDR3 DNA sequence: TGTGCCAGCAGCCCGACGACTAGCTCCATTTACAATGAGCAGTTCTTC. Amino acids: CASSPTTSSIYNEQFF. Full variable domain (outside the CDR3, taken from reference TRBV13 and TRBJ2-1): AAGVIQSPRHLIKEKRETATLKCYPIPRHDTVYWYQQGPGQDPQFLISFYEKMQSDKGSIPDRFSAQQFSDYHSELNMSSLELGDSALYFCASSPTTSSIYNEQFFGPGTRLTVL.

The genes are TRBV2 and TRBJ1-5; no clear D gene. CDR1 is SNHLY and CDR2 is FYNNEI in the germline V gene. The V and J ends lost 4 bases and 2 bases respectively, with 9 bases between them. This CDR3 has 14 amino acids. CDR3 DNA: TGTGCCAGCAGTGGGCAACGCCGCAATCAGCCCCAGCATTTT. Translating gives CASSGQRRNQPQHF.

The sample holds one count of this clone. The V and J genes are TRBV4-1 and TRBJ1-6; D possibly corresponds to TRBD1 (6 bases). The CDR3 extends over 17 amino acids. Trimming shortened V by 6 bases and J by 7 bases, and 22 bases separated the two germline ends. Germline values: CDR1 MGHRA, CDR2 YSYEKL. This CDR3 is CASRPGGGRAVNSPLHF. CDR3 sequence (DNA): TGCGCCAGCAGACCCGGTGGGGGCAGGGCCGTCAATTCACCCCTCCACTTT.

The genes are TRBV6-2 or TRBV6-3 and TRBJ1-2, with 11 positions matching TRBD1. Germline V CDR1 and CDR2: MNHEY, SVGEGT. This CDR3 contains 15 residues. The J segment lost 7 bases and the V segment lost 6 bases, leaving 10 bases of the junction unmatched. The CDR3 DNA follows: TGTGCCAGCAGCCAGAGGACAGGGGGCATCGGTGGCTACACCTTC. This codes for CASSQRTGGIGGYTF.

The CDR3 DNA is TGTGCCAGCAGCCAATCCCCACAGCGCAATCAGCCCCAGCATTTT. The encoded protein is CASSQSPQRNQPQHF. The rearrangement links TRBV3-1 (or the pseudogene TRBV3-2) to TRBJ1-5; unclear D gene. From germline, CDR1 is LGHDT and CDR2 YNNKEL (reference sequence). V shed 2 bases and J shed 2 bases, with 10 bases lying between them. CDR3 length: 15 amino acids.

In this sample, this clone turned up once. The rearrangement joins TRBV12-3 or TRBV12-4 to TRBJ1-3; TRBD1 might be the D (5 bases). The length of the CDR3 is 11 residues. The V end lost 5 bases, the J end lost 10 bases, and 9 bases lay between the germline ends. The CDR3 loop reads CASSQRGTIYF. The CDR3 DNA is TGTGCCAGCAGTCAAAGGGGAACCATATATTTT.

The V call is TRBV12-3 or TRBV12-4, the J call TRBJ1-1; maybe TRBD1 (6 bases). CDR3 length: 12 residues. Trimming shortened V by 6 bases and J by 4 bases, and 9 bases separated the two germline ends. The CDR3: CASSPDSTEAFF. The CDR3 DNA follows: TGTGCCAGCAGCCCGGACAGCACTGAAGCTTTCTTT.